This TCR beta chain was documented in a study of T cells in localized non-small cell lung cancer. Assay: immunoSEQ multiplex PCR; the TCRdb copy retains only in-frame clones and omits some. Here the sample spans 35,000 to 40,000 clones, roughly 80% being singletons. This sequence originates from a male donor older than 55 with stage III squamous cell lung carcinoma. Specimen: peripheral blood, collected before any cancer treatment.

Here the CDR3 DNA reads TGTGCCAGCAGCGTAGGTTTCCCAAACAGTAACAATGAGCAGTTCTTC. This codes for CASSVGFPNSNNEQFF. The chain carries TRBV9 and TRBJ2-1; D not certain. The germline V gene has CDR1 SGDLS and CDR2 YYNGEE. The CDR3 is 16 residues long. Trimming cost V 0 bases and J 5 bases, with 15 bases left between them.